This entry lists 27 T cell receptor beta chains sequenced from one sample in a study of shared clonotypes between healthy human individuals. Using immunoSEQ multiplex PCR, the repertoire was profiled, and TCRdb retains in-frame clones only, with some absent. Among hundreds of thousands of clones, roughly 96% were seen once, and the ten largest hold 0.11%. CD45RO-negative, CCR7-selected cells formed the naive CD8 fraction, which excluded terminally differentiated effector memory CD45RA+ cells. What was sequenced was naive CD8+ T cells sorted from blood. These receptors were obtained from a woman in her 30s in good health.

The chain has TRBV10-3 and TRBJ2-3; 7 nucleotides line up with TRBD2. The CDR3 totals 15 residues. V gave up 7 bases and J gave up 3 bases; unmatched junction bases: 10. CDR1 and CDR2 (germline): ENHRY, SYGVKD. CDR3 in amino acids: CAINPSGVGTDTQYF. In nucleotides, the CDR3 is TGTGCCATCAACCCTAGCGGAGTTGGAACAGATACGCAGTATTTT.

This chain connects TRBV5-5 to TRBJ1-2; D gene ambiguous. V gave up 3 bases and J gave up 3 bases, with 12 bases separating them. Germline values: CDR1 SGHKS, CDR2 YYEKEE (reference sequence). The CDR3 length is 14 residues. The CDR3 DNA is TGTGCCAGCAGCTCGTTGACGGCCTACTATGGCTACACCTTC. Translating it yields CASSSLTAYYGYTF.

V and J are TRBV27 and TRBJ1-1, with 9 bases that match TRBD1. The V gene's germline CDR1 is MNHEY and CDR2 SMNVEV (reference sequence). Trimming cost V 8 bases and J 6 bases; bases outside gene matches: 10. The length of the CDR3 is 14 residues. The CDR3, as DNA: TGTGCCAGCCGTCCCGGGACAGGGTTCCCTGAAGCTTTCTTT. Its protein is CASRPGTGFPEAFF.

This chain uses TRBV27 with TRBJ2-3; either TRBD1 or TRBD2 may supply D (5 bases each). The CDR3 loop spans 16 amino acids. Trimming removed 4 bases at V and 4 bases at J, with 18 bases between. Germline V CDR1 and CDR2: MNHEY, SMNVEV (reference sequence). CDR3: CASSSHSTGRPDTQYF. The CDR3 DNA sequence: TGTGCCAGCAGTTCCCATAGCACGGGGCGTCCAGATACGCAGTATTTT.

The V gene is TRBV4-1, the J gene TRBJ2-7, with 8 bases that match TRBD2. CDR1 is MGHRA and CDR2 is YSYEKL in the germline V gene. V lost 0 bases, J lost 4 bases, and 14 bases stayed unmatched. The CDR3 has 18 residues. CDR3 DNA: TGCGCCAGCAGCCAAGATAGGAGCTCTCGGGGACTAGTTTACGAGCAGTACTTC. Amino acid sequence: CASSQDRSSRGLVYEQYF.

The chain joins TRBV14 to TRBJ2-7; D possibly uses TRBD1 or TRBD2 (5 bases each). Germline V gene data show CDR1 as SGHDN and CDR2 as FVKESK. CDR3 size: 15 residues. V lost 1 base, J lost 2 bases, and 12 bases lay in between. Written as DNA, the CDR3 is TGTGCCAGCAGCCAAGGAGGGGCAGTAACCTACGAGCAGTACTTC. Its translation: CASSQGGAVTYEQYF.

The chain recombines TRBV9 with TRBJ2-3; TRBD2 matches at 9 bases. From germline, CDR1 is SGDLS and CDR2 YYNGEE. The J segment lost 0 bases and the V segment lost 0 bases, leaving 8 bases of the junction unmatched. This CDR3 region has 18 residues. For the CDR3, the DNA is TGTGCCAGCAGCGTAGGTTCGAGCGGGAGGTCTAGCACAGATACGCAGTATTTT. It yields the protein CASSVGSSGRSSTDTQYF.

The chain joins TRBV7-8 to TRBJ2-3, with 16 positions matching TRBD2. Germline V gene lookup returns CDR1 SGHVS and CDR2 FQNEAQ. The J segment lost 4 bases and the V segment lost 0 bases, leaving 10 bases of the junction unmatched. The CDR3 sequence is 20 residues long. The CDR3, as DNA: TGTGCCAGCAGCTTAGCCCCGGGACTAGCGGGAGGGCCCGGGGCAGATACGCAGTATTTT. This codes for CASSLAPGLAGGPGADTQYF.

V is TRBV19 and J is TRBJ2-2; a weak D match, TRBD2 (6 bases). Germline V gene data show CDR1 as LNHDA and CDR2 as SQIVND (reference sequence). The CDR3 sequence is 13 residues long. Trimming cost V 11 bases and J 4 bases, with 14 bases left between them. In DNA, the CDR3 is TGTGCCTCGACTGCGGGGAGCACCGGGGAGCTGTTTTTT. Translated: CASTAGSTGELFF.

This chain connects TRBV28 to TRBJ1-2; D is ambiguous. This CDR3 has 12 amino acids. Trimming left V 6 bases short and J 8 bases short, with 13 bases between. Germline-derived CDR1 and CDR2 are MDHEN and SYDVKM. In DNA form, the CDR3 reads TGTGCCAGCAGGGGTCGGGTCGACGGCTACACCTTC. It codes for CASRGRVDGYTF.

The gene calls are TRBV2 and TRBJ2-7; D might be TRBD1 or TRBD2, each matching 5 bases. CDR1 and CDR2 (germline): SNHLY, FYNNEI. V lost 11 bases, J lost 4 bases, and 15 bases lay in between. CDR3 length: 12 residues. The CDR3 bases are TGTGCCTTAAGGGGAGAGGGGTACGAGCAGTACTTC. Amino acids: CALRGEGYEQYF.

The chain links TRBV5-5 to TRBJ2-5; D might be TRBD1 (7 bases). The CDR3 has 13 amino acids. Trimming removed 4 bases at V and 5 bases at J, with 12 bases between. CDR1 is SGHKS and CDR2 is YYEKEE in the germline V gene (reference sequence). Written as DNA, the CDR3 is TGTGCCAGCAGCCGGACAGGAGGGGAGACCCAGTACTTC. Protein product: CASSRTGGETQYF.

This sequence joins TRBV7-9 and TRBJ2-7, with D perhaps matching TRBD1 (6 bases). This CDR3 region has 12 residues. Germline V CDR1 and CDR2: SEHNR, FQNEAQ (reference sequence). Trimming left V 3 bases short and J 5 bases short, with 8 bases between. The CDR3 nucleotides read TGTGCCAGCAGCTTTGGGACACACGAGCAGTACTTC. Its translation is CASSFGTHEQYF.

This chain links TRBV7-6 with TRBJ2-7, with D unresolved. The CDR3 is 16 amino acids. V lost 1 base, J lost 5 bases, and 18 bases lay in between. CDR1 SGHVS and CDR2 FNYEAQ come from the germline V gene. The CDR3 coding sequence is TGTGCCAGCAGCTTAGAAACGGGCGCAGCTAAACACGAGCAGTACTTC. It codes for CASSLETGAAKHEQYF.

The genes are TRBV7-3 and TRBJ2-4, with D hard to call. Germline CDR1 and CDR2: SGHTA and FQGTGA. This CDR3 is built from 13 residues. V was clipped by 7 bases and J by 5 bases, with 12 bases between them. The CDR3 sequence: CASTLWRQNIQYF. In nucleotides, the CDR3 is TGTGCCAGCACACTCTGGCGGCAAAACATTCAGTACTTC.

V gene TRBV29-1 combines with J gene TRBJ2-3; unclear D gene. The CDR3 is made up of 13 amino acids. V lost 7 bases, J lost 1 base, and 12 bases lay in between. Germline CDR1 reads SQVTM; CDR2 reads ANQGSEA. The CDR3 DNA is TGCAGCGCAACGTATAGTCGCACAGATACGCAGTATTTT. Protein product: CSATYSRTDTQYF.

This rearrangement joins TRBV27 to TRBJ1-5; perhaps TRBD1 as D (6 bases). Germline CDR1 is MNHEY and CDR2 is SMNVEV (reference sequence). With 5 bases removed from V and 4 bases from J, the gap between germline ends came to 15 bases. The CDR3 has 15 residues. The CDR3: CASSPSGTGNQPQHF. The CDR3 bases are TGTGCCAGCAGTCCTTCAGGAACAGGGAATCAGCCCCAGCATTTT.

V gene TRBV4-1 combines with J gene TRBJ2-2, with a possible D match to TRBD2 (5 bases). Germline-derived CDR1 and CDR2 are MGHRA and YSYEKL. V was pared by 3 bases and J by 9 bases, with 11 bases between. This CDR3 is 13 amino acids long. In DNA, the CDR3 is TGCGCCAGCAGCCAGGGGTCCGGGAGGGAGCTGTTTTTT. Protein: CASSQGSGRELFF.

The chain uses TRBV28 and TRBJ2-1; D gene ambiguous. V lost 4 bases and J lost 0, with 7 bases in between. Germline assignment: CDR1 MDHEN and CDR2 SYDVKM. CDR3 length equals 14 residues. The CDR3 spells CASSYLRSYNEQFF. Here the CDR3 DNA reads TGTGCCAGCAGTTATCTCCGCTCCTACAATGAGCAGTTCTTC. Complete variable domain (other parts from reference TRBV28 and TRBJ2-1): DVKVTQSSRYLVKRTGEKVFLECVQDMDHENMFWYRQDPGLGLRLIYFSYDVKMKEKGDIPEGYSVSREKKERFSLILESASTNQTSMYLCASSYLRSYNEQFFGPGTRLTVL.

This chain joins TRBV28 and TRBJ1-1; D might be TRBD1 (5 bases). The V gene's germline CDR1 is MDHEN and CDR2 SYDVKM. V shed 4 bases and J shed 2 bases, with 14 bases lying between them. The CDR3 is made up of 15 amino acids. The CDR3 loop reads CASSWGPADNTEAFF. The CDR3 DNA is TGTGCCAGCAGTTGGGGCCCCGCGGATAACACTGAAGCTTTCTTT.

The CDR3 loop reads CASSFLGGTNTGELFF. In DNA form, the CDR3 reads TGTGCCAGCAGTTTCCTCGGCGGGACGAACACCGGGGAGCTGTTTTTT. The chain couples TRBV28 to TRBJ2-2; D is perhaps TRBD2 (6 bases). CDR3 length equals 16 residues. Looked up from germline, CDR1 is MDHEN and CDR2 is SYDVKM. Deletions cut 3 bases from V and 0 bases from J, with 11 bases between.

V is TRBV19 and J is TRBJ2-7; 7 bases align to TRBD1. The germline V gene encodes CDR1 LNHDA and CDR2 SQIVND (reference sequence). With V trimmed by 6 bases and J by 0 bases, 8 bases remained unmatched. CDR3 length equals 15 residues. The CDR3 DNA reads TGTGCCAGTAGGGGCGCCCCAGGGGGCTCCTACGAGCAGTACTTC. As protein: CASRGAPGGSYEQYF.

This chain connects TRBV27 to TRBJ1-1; TRBD1 might be the D (6 bases). Per the germline V gene, CDR1 is MNHEY and CDR2 is SMNVEV (reference sequence). Between the trimmed V and J ends, which lost 5 bases and 0 bases, there was a span of 13 bases. The CDR3 covers 15 residues. CDR3 sequence reads: CASSTPQGLNTEAFF. The CDR3, as DNA: TGTGCCAGCAGTACCCCACAGGGACTGAACACTGAAGCTTTCTTT.

J is TRBJ1-3 and V is TRBV30, with D unclear. Per the germline V gene, CDR1 is GTSNPN and CDR2 is SVGIG (reference sequence). The length of the CDR3 is 19 residues. V was trimmed by 0 bases and J by 10 bases, leaving 31 bases between them. CDR3 sequence (DNA): TGTGCCTGGAGTGTACTACGGAACCAAGCCAGGCGGTCGGAAACAACCATATATTTT. This translates into CAWSVLRNQARRSETTIYF.

The sample holds one count of this clone. This chain connects TRBV2 to TRBJ2-7, with TRBD1 as a possible D gene (5 bases). V lost 6 bases to trimming and J lost 3 bases, with 15 bases between them. Germline lookup yields CDR1 SNHLY and CDR2 FYNNEI. The CDR3 is 14 amino acids. The CDR3 DNA is TGTGCCAGCAGCGTGGACAAGGGGCTCTACGAGCAGTACTTC. Translation: CASSVDKGLYEQYF.

The chain has TRBV1 and TRBJ2-2; the table gives TRBD2 as D, unverified against the DNA. TRBV1 is a listed pseudogene. The CDR3 sequence is 16 residues long. The CDR3, as DNA: TGCACCAGCAGCCAGAACGCGGGAGGGCCGTCCGGGGAGCTGTTTTTT. Amino acids: CTSSQNAGGPSGELFF.

The CDR3 sequence is CASSVGLLNTEAFF. CDR3 bases: TGTGCCAGCAGCGTAGGGCTGCTTAACACTGAAGCTTTCTTT. The chain joins TRBV9 to TRBJ1-1; D ambiguous. The CDR3 is made up of 14 amino acids. Trimming stripped 0 bases from V and 2 bases from J, with 8 bases between. Germline values: CDR1 SGDLS, CDR2 YYNGEE.